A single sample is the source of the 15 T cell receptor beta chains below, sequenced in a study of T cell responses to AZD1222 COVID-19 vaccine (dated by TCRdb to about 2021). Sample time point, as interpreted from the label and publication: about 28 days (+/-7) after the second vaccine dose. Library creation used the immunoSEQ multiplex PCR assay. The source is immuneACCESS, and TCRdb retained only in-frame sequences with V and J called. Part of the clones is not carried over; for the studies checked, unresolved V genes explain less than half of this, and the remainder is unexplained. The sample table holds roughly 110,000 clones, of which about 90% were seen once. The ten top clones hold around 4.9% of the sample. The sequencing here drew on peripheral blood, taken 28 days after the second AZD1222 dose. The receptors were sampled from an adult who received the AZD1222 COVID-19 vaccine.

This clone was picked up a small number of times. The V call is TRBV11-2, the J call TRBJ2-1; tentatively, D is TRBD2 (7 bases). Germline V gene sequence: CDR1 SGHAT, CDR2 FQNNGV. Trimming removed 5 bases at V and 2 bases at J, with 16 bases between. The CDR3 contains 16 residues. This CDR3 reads CASSPLKGGAYNEQFF. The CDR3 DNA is TGTGCCAGCAGCCCCCTCAAGGGGGGGGCCTACAATGAGCAGTTCTTC.

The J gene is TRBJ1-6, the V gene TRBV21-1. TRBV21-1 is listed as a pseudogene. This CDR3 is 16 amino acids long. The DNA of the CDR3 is TGTGCCAGCAGCTGCCGCGTGACTCTGGTCGGGTCACCCCTCCACTTT. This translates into CASSCRVTLVGSPLHF.

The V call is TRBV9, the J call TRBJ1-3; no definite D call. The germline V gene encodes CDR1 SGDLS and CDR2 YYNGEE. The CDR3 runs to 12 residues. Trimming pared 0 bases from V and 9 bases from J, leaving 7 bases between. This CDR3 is CASSVALGTIYF. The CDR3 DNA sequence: TGTGCCAGCAGCGTAGCGCTTGGCACCATATATTTT.

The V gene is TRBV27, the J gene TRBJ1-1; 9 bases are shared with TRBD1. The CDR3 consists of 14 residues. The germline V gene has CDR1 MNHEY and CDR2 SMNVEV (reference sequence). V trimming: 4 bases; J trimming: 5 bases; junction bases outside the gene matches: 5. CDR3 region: CASSYRGRWTEAFF. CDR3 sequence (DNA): TGTGCCAGCAGTTACAGGGGGCGGTGGACTGAAGCTTTCTTT.

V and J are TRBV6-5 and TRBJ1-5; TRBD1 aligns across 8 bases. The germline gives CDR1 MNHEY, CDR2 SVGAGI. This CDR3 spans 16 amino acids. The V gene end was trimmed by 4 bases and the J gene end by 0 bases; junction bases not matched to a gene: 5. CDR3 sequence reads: CASSLNRGNSNQPQHF. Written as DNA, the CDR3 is TGTGCCAGCAGTTTAAACAGGGGGAATAGCAATCAGCCCCAGCATTTT.

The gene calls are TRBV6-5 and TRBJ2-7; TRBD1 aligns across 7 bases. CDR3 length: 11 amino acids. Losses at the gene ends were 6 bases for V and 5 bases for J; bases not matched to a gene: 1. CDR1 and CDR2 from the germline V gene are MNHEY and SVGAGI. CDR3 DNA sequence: TGTGCCAGCAGCAGGGGGAACGAGCAGTACTTC. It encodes CASSRGNEQYF.

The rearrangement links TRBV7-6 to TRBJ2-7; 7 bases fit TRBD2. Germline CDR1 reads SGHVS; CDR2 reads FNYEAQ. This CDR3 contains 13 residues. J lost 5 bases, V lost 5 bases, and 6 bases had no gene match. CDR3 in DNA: TGTGCCAGCAGCCGTGGGACTAATAACGAGCAGTACTTC. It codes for CASSRGTNNEQYF.

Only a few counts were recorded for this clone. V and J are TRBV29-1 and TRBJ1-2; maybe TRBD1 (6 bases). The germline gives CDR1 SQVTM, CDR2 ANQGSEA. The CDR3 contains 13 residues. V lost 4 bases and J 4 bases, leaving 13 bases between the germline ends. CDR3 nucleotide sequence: TGCAGCGTTGGACAGGATCCAGCCTATGGCTACACCTTC. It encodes CSVGQDPAYGYTF.

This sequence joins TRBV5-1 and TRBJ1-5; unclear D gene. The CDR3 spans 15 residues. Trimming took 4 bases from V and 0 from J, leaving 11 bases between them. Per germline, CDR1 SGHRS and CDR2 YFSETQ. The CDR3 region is CASSPDGNSNQPQHF. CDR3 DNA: TGCGCCAGCAGCCCCGACGGTAATAGCAATCAGCCCCAGCATTTT.

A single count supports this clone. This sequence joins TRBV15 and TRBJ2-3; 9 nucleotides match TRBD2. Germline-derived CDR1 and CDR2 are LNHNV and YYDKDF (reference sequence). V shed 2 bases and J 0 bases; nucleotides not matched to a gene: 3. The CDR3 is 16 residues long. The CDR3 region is CATSRRLAGSTDTQYF. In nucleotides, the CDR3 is TGTGCCACCAGCAGACGCCTAGCGGGGAGCACAGATACGCAGTATTTT.

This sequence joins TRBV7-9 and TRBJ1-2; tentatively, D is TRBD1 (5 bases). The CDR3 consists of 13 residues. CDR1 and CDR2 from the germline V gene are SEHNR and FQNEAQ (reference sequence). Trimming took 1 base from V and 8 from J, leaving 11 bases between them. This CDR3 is CASSLEEGVGYTF. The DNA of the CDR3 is TGTGCCAGCAGCTTAGAGGAAGGGGTCGGCTACACCTTC.

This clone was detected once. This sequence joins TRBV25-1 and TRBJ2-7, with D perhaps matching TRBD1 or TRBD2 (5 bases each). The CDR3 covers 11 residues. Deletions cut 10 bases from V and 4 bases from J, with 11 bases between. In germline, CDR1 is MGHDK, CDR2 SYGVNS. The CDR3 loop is CATGTGYEQYF. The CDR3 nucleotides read TGTGCCACCGGGACGGGGTACGAGCAGTACTTC.

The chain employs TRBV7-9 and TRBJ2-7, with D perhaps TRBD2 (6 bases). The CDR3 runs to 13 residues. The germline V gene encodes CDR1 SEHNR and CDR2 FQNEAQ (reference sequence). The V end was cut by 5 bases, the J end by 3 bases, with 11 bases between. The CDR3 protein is CASSTTSFYEQYF. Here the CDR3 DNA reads TGTGCCAGCAGCACGACTAGTTTCTACGAGCAGTACTTC. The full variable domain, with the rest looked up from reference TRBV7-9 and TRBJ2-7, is DTGVSQNPRHKITKRGQNVTFRCDPISEHNRLYWYRQTLGQGPEFLTYFQNEAQLEKSRLLSDRFSAERPKGSFSTLEIQRTEQGDSAMYLCASSTTSFYEQYFGPGTRLTVT.

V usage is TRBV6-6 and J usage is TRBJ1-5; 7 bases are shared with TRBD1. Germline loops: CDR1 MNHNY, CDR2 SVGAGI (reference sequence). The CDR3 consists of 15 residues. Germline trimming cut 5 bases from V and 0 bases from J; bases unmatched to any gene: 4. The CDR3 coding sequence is TGTGCCAGCAGTCCCGGACAGGATAGCAATCAGCCCCAGCATTTT. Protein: CASSPGQDSNQPQHF.

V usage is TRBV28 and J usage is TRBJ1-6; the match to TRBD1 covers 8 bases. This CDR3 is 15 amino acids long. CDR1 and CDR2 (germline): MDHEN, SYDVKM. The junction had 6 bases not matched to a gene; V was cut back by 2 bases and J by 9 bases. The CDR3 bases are TGTGCCAGCAGTTTAGGACAGGGAGATAGTTCACCCCTCCACTTT. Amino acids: CASSLGQGDSSPLHF.